The rows below give T cell receptor beta chains drawn from one sample of a study of blood T cell repertoires in COVID-19. Sequencing was performed with immunoSEQ multiplex PCR; in TCRdb, only in-frame clones are kept and a portion is missing. In the table there are some 72,000 clones, more than 70% of which are singletons. The sample consisted of peripheral blood. The receptor set was obtained from a man aged 45-65 years with COVID-19, enrolled during active disease. The CDR3 runs from the conserved cysteine through the conserved F or W. D genes are given only for firm matches. Clone size, where shown, is once, few, many, or a class for clones that have expanded.

TRBJ2-3 TRBD2 NA TRBV7-9 CASSPPGTRATDTQYF TGTGCCAGCAGCCCCCCGGGGACTAGGGCCACAGATACGCAGTATTTT
TRBJ2-1 NA NA TRBV4-1 CASSPSDSYNEQFF TGCGCCAGCAGCCCGTCGGACAGCTATAATGAGCAGTTCTTC
TRBJ1-3 NA NA TRBV28 CASSSLGGPIAGNTIYF TGTGCCAGCAGTTCACTCGGGGGGCCGATCGCTGGAAACACCATATATTTT
TRBJ2-7 TRBD2 NA TRBV7-2 CASSFGTSGSIYEQYF TGTGCCAGCAGCTTCGGGACTAGCGGGAGTATCTACGAGCAGTACTTC
TRBJ2-7 NA NA TRBV21-1 CASSNLSGGINEQYF TGTGCCAGCAGCAATCTCTCAGGGGGCATCAACGAGCAGTACTTC
TRBJ1-3 NA many TRBV9 CASSPNSGNTIYF TGTGCCAGCAGTCCTAACTCTGGAAACACCATATATTTT
TRBJ2-7 TRBD1 NA TRBV6-2/TRBV6-3 CASSYRGTAFYEQYF TGTGCCAGCAGTTACAGGGGGACAGCCTTCTACGAGCAGTACTTC
TRBJ2-2 NA NA TRBV4-1 CASSQAPSGSGELFF TGCGCCAGCAGCCAAGCGCCCTCCGGGTCCGGGGAGCTGTTTTTT
TRBJ2-1 TRBD1 NA TRBV6-4 CASSERGTGDYNEQFF TGTGCCAGCAGTGAAAGGGGGACAGGGGATTACAATGAGCAGTTCTTC
TRBJ2-5 TRBD2 NA TRBV7-2 CASSLVAREGVGETQYF TGTGCCAGCAGCTTAGTTGCGCGGGAGGGCGTGGGAGAGACCCAGTACTTC
TRBJ1-1 NA NA TRBV10-3 CAISGYGGRRLNTEAFF TGTGCCATCAGTGGTTACGGGGGACGGCGGTTGAACACTGAAGCTTTCTTT
TRBJ2-5 TRBD2 NA TRBV5-1 CASSLAGTSGQETQYF TGCGCCAGCAGCTTGGCCGGGACTAGCGGACAAGAGACCCAGTACTTC
TRBJ1-2 NA NA TRBV3-1/TRBV3-2 CASSQPAGNGYTF TGTGCCAGCAGCCAGCCCGCAGGGAATGGCTACACCTTC
TRBJ2-7 TRBD2 few TRBV20-1 CSASALIAGEVEQYF TGCAGTGCTAGTGCCTTGATAGCGGGAGAGGTTGAGCAGTACTTC
TRBJ2-3 NA NA TRBV5-1 CASSVATGPDTQYF TGCGCCAGCAGCGTAGCGACAGGTCCAGATACGCAGTATTTT
TRBJ2-5 TRBD1 NA TRBV28 CASSLGGTAVPTQYF TGTGCCAGCAGTTTGGGTGGGACAGCAGTACCAACCCAGTACTTC
TRBJ2-1 TRBD1 NA TRBV30 CACDRVSYNEQFF TGTGCCTGCGACAGGGTGTCCTACAATGAGCAGTTCTTC
TRBJ2-5 NA few TRBV19 CASSMRRREETQYF TGTGCCAGTAGTATGAGACGCAGGGAAGAGACCCAGTACTTC
TRBJ1-2 TRBD1 NA TRBV12-3/TRBV12-4 CASSFGTGLGYTF TGTGCCAGCAGTTTCGGGACAGGGTTGGGCTACACCTTC
TRBJ2-1 NA once TRBV14 CASSQDSMAKQFF TGTGCCAGCAGCCAAGATTCAATGGCAAAGCAGTTCTTC
TRBJ2-5 NA NA TRBV25-1 CASSEGAAQETQYF TGTGCCAGCAGTGAGGGGGCAGCTCAAGAGACCCAGTACTTC
TRBJ2-4 NA NA TRBV11-2 CASSSYRSLAKNIQYF TGTGCCAGCAGCTCCTACAGGTCCCTAGCCAAAAACATTCAGTACTTC
TRBJ2-3 TRBD2 NA TRBV11-2 CASSLAGGLTDTQYF TGTGCCAGCAGCTTAGCGGGAGGGCTGACAGATACGCAGTATTTT
TRBJ1-4 NA NA TRBV6-5 CATSERFTGEKLFF TGTGCCACCTCAGAGCGGTTTACCGGAGAAAAACTGTTTTTT
TRBJ2-7 TRBD1 NA TRBV20-1 CSAGETGGHEQYF TGCAGTGCTGGTGAAACAGGGGGGCACGAGCAGTACTTC
TRBJ1-2 NA NA TRBV6-5 CASTEEGYGYTF TGTGCCAGCACGGAGGAGGGGTATGGCTACACCTTC
TRBJ2-5 NA NA TRBV24-1 CATSEGGTGKETQYF TGTGCCACCAGTGAGGGGGGGACAGGAAAAGAGACCCAGTACTTC
TRBJ2-3 TRBD1 NA TRBV5-1 CASSSSGQVGTDTQYF TGCGCCAGCAGCTCCTCCGGACAGGTAGGGACAGATACGCAGTATTTT
TRBJ2-3 NA once TRBV24-1 CATSDLMGASTDTQYF TGTGCCACCAGTGATTTGATGGGGGCCAGCACAGATACGCAGTATTTT
TRBJ2-2 TRBD1 NA TRBV19 CASSGGTVANTGELFF TGTGCCAGTAGTGGTGGGACAGTCGCGAACACCGGGGAGCTGTTTTTT
TRBJ2-1 TRBD1 NA TRBV10-3 CAISTGARGVEQFF TGTGCCATCTCGACAGGGGCGAGAGGTGTTGAGCAGTTCTTC
TRBJ2-5 NA NA TRBV27 CASRPMGGEETQYF TGTGCCAGCAGACCCATGGGGGGAGAAGAGACCCAGTACTTC
TRBJ2-4 NA NA TRBV30 CAWSVEGSRSIQYF TGTGCCTGGAGTGTAGAGGGTTCGAGAAGCATTCAGTACTTC
TRBJ2-1 TRBD1 NA TRBV6-6 CASRRTGSYNEQFF TGTGCCAGCAGACGGACAGGCAGTTACAATGAGCAGTTCTTC
TRBJ2-5 TRBD1 NA TRBV28 CASSGSGTGEETQYF TGTGCCAGCAGTGGGTCCGGGACAGGGGAAGAGACCCAGTACTTC